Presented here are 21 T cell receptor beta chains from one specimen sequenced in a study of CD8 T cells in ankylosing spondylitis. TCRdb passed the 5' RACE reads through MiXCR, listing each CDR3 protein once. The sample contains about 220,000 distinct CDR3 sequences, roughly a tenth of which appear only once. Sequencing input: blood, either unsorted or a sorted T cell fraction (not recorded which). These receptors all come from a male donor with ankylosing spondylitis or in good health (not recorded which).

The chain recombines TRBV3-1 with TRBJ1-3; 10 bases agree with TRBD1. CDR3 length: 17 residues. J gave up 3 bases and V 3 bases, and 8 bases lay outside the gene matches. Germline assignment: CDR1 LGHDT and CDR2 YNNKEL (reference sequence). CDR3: CASSQGTGDGGGNTIYF. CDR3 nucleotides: TGTGCCAGCAGCCAGGGGACAGGGGACGGTGGTGGAAACACCATATATTTT.

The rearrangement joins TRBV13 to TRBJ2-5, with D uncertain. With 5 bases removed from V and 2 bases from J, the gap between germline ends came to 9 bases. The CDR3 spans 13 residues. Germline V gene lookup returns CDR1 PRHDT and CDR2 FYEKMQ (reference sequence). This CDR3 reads CASSRSGQETQYF. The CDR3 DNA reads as TGTGCCAGCAGCCGCTCGGGTCAAGAGACCCAGTACTTC.

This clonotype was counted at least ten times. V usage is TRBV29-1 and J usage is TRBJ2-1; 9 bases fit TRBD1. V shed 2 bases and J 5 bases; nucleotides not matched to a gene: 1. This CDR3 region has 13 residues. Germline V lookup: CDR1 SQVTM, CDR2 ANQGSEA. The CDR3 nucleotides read TGCAGCGTTGAAAGGGACAGGGACAATGAGCAGTTCTTC. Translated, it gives CSVERDRDNEQFF.

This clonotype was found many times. CDR3 DNA sequence: TGCGCCAGCAGCTTGTCTGGAATTCAAGAGACCCAGTACTTC. It encodes CASSLSGIQETQYF. This chain uses TRBV5-1 with TRBJ2-5, with D hard to call. The CDR3 length is 14 residues. Germline CDR1 reads SGHRS; CDR2 reads YFSETQ. V shed 1 base and J shed 2 bases, with 9 bases lying between them.

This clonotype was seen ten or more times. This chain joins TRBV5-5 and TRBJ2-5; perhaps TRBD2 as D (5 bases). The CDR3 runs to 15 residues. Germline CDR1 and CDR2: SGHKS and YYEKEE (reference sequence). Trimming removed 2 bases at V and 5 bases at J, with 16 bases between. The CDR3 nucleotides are TGTGCCAGCAGCTTCACCGGGGTTAGCACCGAGACCCAGTACTTC. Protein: CASSFTGVSTETQYF.

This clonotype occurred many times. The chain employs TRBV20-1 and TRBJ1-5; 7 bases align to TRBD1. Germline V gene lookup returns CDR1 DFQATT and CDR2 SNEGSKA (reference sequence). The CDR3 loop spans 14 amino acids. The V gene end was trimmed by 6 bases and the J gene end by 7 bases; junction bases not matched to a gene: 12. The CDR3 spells CSAVKDDRVQPQHF. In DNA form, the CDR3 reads TGCAGTGCCGTAAAAGATGACAGGGTCCAGCCCCAGCATTTT.

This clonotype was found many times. The DNA of the CDR3 is TGTGCCAGCAGCGAGGTGGGACAGGGAAGTTACGAGCAGTACTTC. Encoded protein: CASSEVGQGSYEQYF. This sequence joins TRBV6-1 and TRBJ2-7; TRBD1 aligns across 9 bases. The CDR3 is 15 amino acids. CDR1 is MNHNS and CDR2 is SASEGT in the germline V gene. V lost 6 bases, J lost 4 bases, and 10 bases stayed unmatched.

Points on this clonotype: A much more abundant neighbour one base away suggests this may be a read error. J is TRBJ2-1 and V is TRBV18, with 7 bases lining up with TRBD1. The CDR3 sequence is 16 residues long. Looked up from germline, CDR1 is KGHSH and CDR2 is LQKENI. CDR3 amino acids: CAGSPQQGLSYNEQFF. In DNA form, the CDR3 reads TGTGCCGGCTCACCACAACAGGGGCTTTCCTACAATGAGCAGTTCTTC.

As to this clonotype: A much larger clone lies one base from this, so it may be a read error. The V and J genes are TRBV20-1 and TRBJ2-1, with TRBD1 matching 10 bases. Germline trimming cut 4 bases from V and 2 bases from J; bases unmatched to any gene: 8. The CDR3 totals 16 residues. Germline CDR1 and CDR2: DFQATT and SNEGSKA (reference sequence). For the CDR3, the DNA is TGCAGTGCTAACCGGGACAGGGGACCGCCCTACAATGAGCAGTTCTTC. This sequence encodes CSANRDRGPPYNEQFF.

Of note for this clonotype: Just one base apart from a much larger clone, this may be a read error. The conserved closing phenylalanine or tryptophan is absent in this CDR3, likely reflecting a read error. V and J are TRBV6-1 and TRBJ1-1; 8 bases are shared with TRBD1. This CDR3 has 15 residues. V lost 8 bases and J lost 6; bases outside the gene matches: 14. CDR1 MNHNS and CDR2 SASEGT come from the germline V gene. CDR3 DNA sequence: TGTGCCAGCGGATCACTCTCAGGGGGCTGGTCTGAAGCTTTCATT. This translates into CASGSLSGGWSEAFI.

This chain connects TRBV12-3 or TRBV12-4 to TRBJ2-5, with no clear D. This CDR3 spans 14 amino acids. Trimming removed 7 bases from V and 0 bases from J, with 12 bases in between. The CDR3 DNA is TGTGCCAGCACCACACTGCCCAACCAAGAGACCCAGTACTTC. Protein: CASTTLPNQETQYF.

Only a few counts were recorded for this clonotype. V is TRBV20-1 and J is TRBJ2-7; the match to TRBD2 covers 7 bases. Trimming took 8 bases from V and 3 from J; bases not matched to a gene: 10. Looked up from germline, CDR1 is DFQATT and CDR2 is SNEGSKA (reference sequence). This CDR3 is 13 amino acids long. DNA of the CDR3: TGCAGTCCCCGAGGGACTAACAACTACGAGCAGTACTTC. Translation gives CSPRGTNNYEQYF.

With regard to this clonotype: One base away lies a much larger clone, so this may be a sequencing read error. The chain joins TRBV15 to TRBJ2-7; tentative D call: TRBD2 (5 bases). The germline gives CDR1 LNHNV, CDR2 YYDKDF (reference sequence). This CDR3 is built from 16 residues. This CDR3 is CATCRGLSSNPYEQYF. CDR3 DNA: TGTGCCACCTGCAGAGGACTGAGTTCCAACCCCTACGAGCAGTACTTC.

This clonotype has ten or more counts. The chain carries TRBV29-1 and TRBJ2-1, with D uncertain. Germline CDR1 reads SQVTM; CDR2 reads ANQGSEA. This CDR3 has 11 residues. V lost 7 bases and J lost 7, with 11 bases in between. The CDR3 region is CSAWALNEQFF. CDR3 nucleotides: TGCAGCGCCTGGGCCCTTAATGAGCAGTTCTTC.

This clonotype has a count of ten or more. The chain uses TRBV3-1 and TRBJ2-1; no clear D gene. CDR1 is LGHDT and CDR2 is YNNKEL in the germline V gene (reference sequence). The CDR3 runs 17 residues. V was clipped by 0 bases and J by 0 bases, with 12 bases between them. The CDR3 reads CASSQDLTESSYNEQFF. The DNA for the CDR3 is TGTGCCAGCAGCCAAGATTTGACGGAAAGCTCCTACAATGAGCAGTTCTTC.

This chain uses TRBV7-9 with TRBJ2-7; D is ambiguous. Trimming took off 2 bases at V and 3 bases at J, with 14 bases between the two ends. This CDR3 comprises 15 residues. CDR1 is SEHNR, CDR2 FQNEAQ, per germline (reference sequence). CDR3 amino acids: CASSLPHDRNYEQYF. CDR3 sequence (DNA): TGTGCCAGCAGCTTACCACATGACCGAAACTACGAGCAGTACTTC.

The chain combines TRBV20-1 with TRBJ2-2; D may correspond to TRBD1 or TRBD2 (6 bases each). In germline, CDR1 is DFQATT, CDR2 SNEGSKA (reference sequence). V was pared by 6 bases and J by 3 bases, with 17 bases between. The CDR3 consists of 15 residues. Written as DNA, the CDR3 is TGCAGTGCCAAAGGGGGGCTATGGGACACCGGGGAGCTGTTTTTT. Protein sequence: CSAKGGLWDTGELFF.

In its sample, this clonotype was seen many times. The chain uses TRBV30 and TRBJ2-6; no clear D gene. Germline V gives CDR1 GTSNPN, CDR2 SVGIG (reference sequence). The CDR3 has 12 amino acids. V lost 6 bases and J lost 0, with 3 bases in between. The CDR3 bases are TGTGCCTGCTTCTCTGGGGCCAACGTCCTGACTTTC. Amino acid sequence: CACFSGANVLTF.

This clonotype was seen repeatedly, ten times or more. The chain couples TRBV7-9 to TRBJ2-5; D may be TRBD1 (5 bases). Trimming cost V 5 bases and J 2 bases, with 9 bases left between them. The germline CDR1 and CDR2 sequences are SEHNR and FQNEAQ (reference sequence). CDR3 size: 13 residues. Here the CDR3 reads CASSATAQETQYF. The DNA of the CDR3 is TGTGCCAGCAGCGCGACAGCTCAAGAGACCCAGTACTTC.

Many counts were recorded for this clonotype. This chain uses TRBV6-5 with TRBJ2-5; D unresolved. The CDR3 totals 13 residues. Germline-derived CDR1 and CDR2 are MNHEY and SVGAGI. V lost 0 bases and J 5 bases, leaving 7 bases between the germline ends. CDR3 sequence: CASSYSNSETQYF. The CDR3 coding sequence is TGTGCCAGCAGTTACTCGAATAGTGAGACCCAGTACTTC.

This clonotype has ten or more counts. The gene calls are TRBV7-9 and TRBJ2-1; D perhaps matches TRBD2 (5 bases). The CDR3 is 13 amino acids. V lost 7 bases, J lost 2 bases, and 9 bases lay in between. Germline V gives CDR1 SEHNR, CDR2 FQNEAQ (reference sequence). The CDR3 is CASTPGTYNEQFF. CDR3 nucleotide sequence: TGTGCCAGCACCCCCGGGACCTACAATGAGCAGTTCTTC.